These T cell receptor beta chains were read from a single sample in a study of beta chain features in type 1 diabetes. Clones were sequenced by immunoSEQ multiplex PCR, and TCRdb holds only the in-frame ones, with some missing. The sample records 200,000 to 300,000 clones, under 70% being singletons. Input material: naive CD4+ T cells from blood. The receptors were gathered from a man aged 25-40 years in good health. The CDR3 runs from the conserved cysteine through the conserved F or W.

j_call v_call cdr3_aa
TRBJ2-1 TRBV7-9 CASSLDVEQFF
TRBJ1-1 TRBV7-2 CASSQGAVGTEAFF
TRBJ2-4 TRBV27 CASTLSGSGAIQYF
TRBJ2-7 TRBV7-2 CASSTVREQYF
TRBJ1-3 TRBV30 CAWTPGNTIYF
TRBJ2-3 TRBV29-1 CSVEIGTDTQYF
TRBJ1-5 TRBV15 CATSRDGGNQPQHF
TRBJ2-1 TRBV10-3 CAISGLAGGLRDEQFF
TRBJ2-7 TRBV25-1 CASSLSPGQGAHEQYF
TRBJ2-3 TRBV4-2 CASSQGFAQGVQDTQYF
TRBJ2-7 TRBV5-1 CASSLVGSGFSYEQYF